These T cell receptor beta chains were read from a single sample in a study of CD8 T cells in Susac syndrome. One entry per CDR3 protein results from TCRdb running MiXCR on the immunoSEQ multiplex PCR reads. The data show some 130,000 distinct CDR3 sequences, approximately 95% seen once. The sequenced sample was CD8+ T cells from PBMCs. The receptor set was obtained from a human donor with Susac syndrome. Each CDR3 is given with its conserved first and last residue. The D gene is left open where the match is weak. The listing skips clone size in some rows; elsewhere it reads once, few, many or a size class.

CDR3nt,CDR3aa,j_gene,abundance,v_gene,d_gene
TGTGCCAGCAGCCAAATTCGGGCTGACCAAGGACTATACTCTGGGGCCAACGTCCTGACTTTC,CASSQIRADQGLYSGANVLTF,TRBJ2-6,-,TRBV14,-
TGTGCCACCGCTGCGGGCTTTTCGGGAGGGAATGGCTACACCTTC,CATAAGFSGGNGYTF,TRBJ1-2,-,TRBV6-5,-
TGTGCCTGGAGTTATGGGCAGGGAACAGATACGCAGTATTTT,CAWSYGQGTDTQYF,TRBJ2-3,-,TRBV30,-
TGTGCCAGCAGCGCCTTCCGGGACGCAGCTATTCCTATTTACGAGCAGTACTTC,CASSAFRDAAIPIYEQYF,TRBJ2-7,-,TRBV21-1,-
TGCAGTGCTCCGAGCCACCAAGAGACCCAGTACTTC,CSAPSHQETQYF,TRBJ2-5,-,TRBV20-1,-
TGTGCCTGGAGTTTTCAGATGAACACTGAAGCTTTCTTT,CAWSFQMNTEAFF,TRBJ1-1,-,TRBV30,-
TGTGCCAGCAGCGGGGCGGATAGCACAGATACGCAGTATTTT,CASSGADSTDTQYF,TRBJ2-3,-,TRBV9,-
TGTGCCAGCAGCACCGGGACAGCCTCTAGTTGGGCCACTGAAGCTTTCTTT,CASSTGTASSWATEAFF,TRBJ1-1,-,TRBV11-1,TRBD1
TGTGCCAGCAGCCCCGTCGCGAGGGAGCAGTTCTTC,CASSPVAREQFF,TRBJ2-1,-,TRBV9,-
TGTGCCAGCAGTTCCTTACCGGGACAGGGGCCCACCGGGGAGCTGTTTTTT,CASSSLPGQGPTGELFF,TRBJ2-2,-,TRBV28,TRBD1
TGCGCCGGGAGAAGCGGGAGAGGTCAATCCGGGGAGCTGTTTTTT,CAGRSGRGQSGELFF,TRBJ2-2,-,TRBV4-1,TRBD2
TGTGCCAGCAGTTCGGCACCCTACACTGAAGCTTTCTTT,CASSSAPYTEAFF,TRBJ1-1,-,TRBV27,-
TGTGCCAGCAAAACCGGGCAGTCTGGGGCCAACGTCCTGACTTTC,CASKTGQSGANVLTF,TRBJ2-6,-,TRBV6-1,-
TGCGCCAGCAGCTTTAGGGGGAACACTGAAGCTTTCTTT,CASSFRGNTEAFF,TRBJ1-1,-,TRBV5-1,-
TGTGCCAGCACGGCTCTGGTTGGATACGAGCAGTACTTC,CASTALVGYEQYF,TRBJ2-7,-,TRBV6-5,-
TGTGCCAGCAGTCCGACCGGGACGGTCTATGGCTACACCTTC,CASSPTGTVYGYTF,TRBJ1-2,-,TRBV28,-
TGTGCCAGCAGCGCCGGGACTAGCGTAGCCGAGCAGTACTTC,CASSAGTSVAEQYF,TRBJ2-7,-,TRBV2,TRBD2
TGTGCCAGCAGTTCCGGCCCACTAGCGGTGAGCTCCTACGAGCAGTACTTC,CASSSGPLAVSSYEQYF,TRBJ2-7,-,TRBV27,TRBD2
TGCGCCAGCAGCCACCTCCCCCCTAGCTATGGCTACACCTTC,CASSHLPPSYGYTF,TRBJ1-2,-,TRBV4-1,-
TGTGCCAGCAGCTTAGCGGGACCGCAAGAGACCCAGTACTTC,CASSLAGPQETQYF,TRBJ2-5,-,TRBV13,-
TGCGCCAGCAGCCGACAAACCCTGGACAATGAGCAGTTCTTC,CASSRQTLDNEQFF,TRBJ2-1,-,TRBV4-1,-
TGCAGTGCTGGGGACGCGAGCACAGATACGCAGTATTTT,CSAGDASTDTQYF,TRBJ2-3,once,TRBV20-1,-
TGCAGTGCTAGAGATGGGACTAGCGGTTCCTACGAGCAGTACTTC,CSARDGTSGSYEQYF,TRBJ2-7,few,TRBV20-1,TRBD2
TGTGCCAGCAGCCAAGATGTTGCTGCATGGGGGCCCCAGCATTTT,CASSQDVAAWGPQHF,TRBJ1-5,-,TRBV3-1,-
TGTGCCAGCAGCTCGCCCCAAGAAGGGGTGAAGGCCGACACTGAAGCTTTCTTT,CASSSPQEGVKADTEAFF,TRBJ1-1,-,TRBV13,-
TGTGCCAGCAGCTTAGGGGGACAGGGAACCCCTTTGACTTTCTTT,CASSLGGQGTPLTFF,TRBJ1-1,-,TRBV7-6,TRBD1
TGTGCCAGCAGCTGGGGGACGAACAATGAGCAGTTCTTC,CASSWGTNNEQFF,TRBJ2-1,-,TRBV5-6,-
TGCAGTGCTACTGAGCTGACTAGCGGGGCGAGGGGGGAGACCCAGTACTTC,CSATELTSGARGETQYF,TRBJ2-5,-,TRBV20-1,TRBD2
TGTGCCAGCAGTTTGGTAGCGGGAGGCTACAATGAGCAGTTCTTC,CASSLVAGGYNEQFF,TRBJ2-1,-,TRBV12-3/TRBV12-4,TRBD2
TGTGCCAGCAGTCCTCCTCCCGGGCGGGCTAACAATGAGCAGTTCTTC,CASSPPPGRANNEQFF,TRBJ2-1,-,TRBV28,-
TGTGCCAGCAGCAAAACTAGCACAGATACGCAGTATTTT,CASSKTSTDTQYF,TRBJ2-3,-,TRBV12-3/TRBV12-4,-
TGTGCCAGCAGTCCCGTTGGTACTGAAGCTTTCTTT,CASSPVGTEAFF,TRBJ1-1,-,TRBV12-3/TRBV12-4,-